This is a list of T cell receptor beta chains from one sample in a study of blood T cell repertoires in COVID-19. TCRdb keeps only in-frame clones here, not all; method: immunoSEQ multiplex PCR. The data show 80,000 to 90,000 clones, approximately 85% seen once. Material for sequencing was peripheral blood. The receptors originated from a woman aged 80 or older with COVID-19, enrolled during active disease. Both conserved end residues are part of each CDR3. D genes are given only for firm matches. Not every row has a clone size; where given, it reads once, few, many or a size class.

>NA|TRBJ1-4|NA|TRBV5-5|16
CASSSAGITRNEKLFF
TGTGCCAGCAGCTCGGCAGGGATCACCCGTAATGAAAAACTGTTTTTT
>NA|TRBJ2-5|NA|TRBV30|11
CAWSPRETQYF
TGTGCCTGGAGCCCCCGAGAGACCCAGTACTTC
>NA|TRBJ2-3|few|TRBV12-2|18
CASRSSGTSGRAGDTQYF
TGTGCAAGTCGATCCTCCGGGACTAGCGGGAGGGCTGGAGATACGCAGTATTTT
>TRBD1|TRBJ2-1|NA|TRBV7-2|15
CASSSRDSTYNEQFF
TGTGCCAGCAGCTCCCGGGACAGCACCTACAATGAGCAGTTCTTC
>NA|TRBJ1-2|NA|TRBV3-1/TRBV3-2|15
CASSQGGKSNYGYTF
TGTGCCAGCAGCCAAGGGGGCAAGTCTAACTATGGCTACACCTTC
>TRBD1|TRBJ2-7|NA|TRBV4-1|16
CASSQDLWDSPYEQYF
TGCGCCAGCAGCCAAGATCTCTGGGACAGTCCCTACGAGCAGTACTTC
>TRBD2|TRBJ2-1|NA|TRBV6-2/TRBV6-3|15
CASSSGTSGTGEQFF
TGTGCCAGCAGTTCCGGGACTAGCGGGACCGGAGAGCAGTTCTTC
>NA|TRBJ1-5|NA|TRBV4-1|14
CASSGGLLNQPQHF
TGCGCCAGCAGCGGGGGACTGCTCAATCAGCCCCAGCATTTT
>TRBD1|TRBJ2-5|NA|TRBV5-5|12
CASSLGTGTQYF
TGTGCCAGCAGCTTGGGGACAGGGACCCAGTACTTC
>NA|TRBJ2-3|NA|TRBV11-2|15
CASSFEGTSTDTQYF
TGTGCCAGCAGCTTCGAGGGAACTAGCACAGATACGCAGTATTTT
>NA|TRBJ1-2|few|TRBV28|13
CASSLVGNYGYTF
TGTGCCAGCAGTCTAGTCGGCAACTATGGCTACACCTTC
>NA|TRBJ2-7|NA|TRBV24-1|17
CATSDLPPLWSSYEQYF
TGTGCCACCAGTGATTTGCCCCCTTTGTGGAGCTCCTACGAGCAGTACTTC
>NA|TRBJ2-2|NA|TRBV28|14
CASKVGGASGELFF
TGTGCCAGCAAAGTAGGAGGGGCGTCCGGGGAGCTGTTTTTT
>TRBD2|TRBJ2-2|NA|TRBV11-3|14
CASSTGGVTGELFF
TGTGCCAGCAGCACCGGGGGGGTGACCGGGGAGCTGTTTTTT
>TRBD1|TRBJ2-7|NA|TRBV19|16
CASRNSGRDRDYEQYF
TGTGCCAGTAGGAACTCTGGGCGGGACAGGGACTACGAGCAGTACTTC
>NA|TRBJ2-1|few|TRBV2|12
CASSLLAPEQFF
TGTGCCAGCAGCCTACTAGCTCCGGAGCAGTTCTTC
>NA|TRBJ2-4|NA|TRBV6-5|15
CASRSAGLAKNIQYF
TGTGCCAGCAGGTCCGCAGGTTTAGCCAAAAACATTCAGTACTTC
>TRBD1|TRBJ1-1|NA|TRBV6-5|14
CASRLTGQNTEAFF
TGTGCCAGCAGGTTGACAGGGCAGAACACTGAAGCTTTCTTT
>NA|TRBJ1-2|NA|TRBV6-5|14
CASSSISTGYGYTF
TGTGCCAGCAGTTCTATATCGACGGGCTATGGCTACACCTTC
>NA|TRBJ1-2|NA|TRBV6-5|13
CALRRTPPPGYTF
TGTGCCCTAAGGAGAACGCCGCCCCCTGGCTACACCTTC
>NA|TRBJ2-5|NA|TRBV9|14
CASSPRVGEKTQYF
TGTGCCAGCAGCCCCCGGGTAGGGGAAAAGACCCAGTACTTC
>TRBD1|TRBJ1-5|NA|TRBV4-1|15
CASSHRTGYVEPQHF
TGCGCCAGCAGCCACCGGACAGGGTACGTTGAGCCCCAGCATTTT
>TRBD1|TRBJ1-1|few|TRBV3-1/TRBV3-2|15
CASSQGQGRGTEAFF
TGTGCCAGCAGCCAAGGACAGGGGAGGGGCACTGAAGCTTTCTTT
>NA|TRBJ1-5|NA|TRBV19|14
CASSPRVSNQPQHF
TGTGCCAGTAGCCCTCGGGTTAGCAATCAGCCCCAGCATTTT
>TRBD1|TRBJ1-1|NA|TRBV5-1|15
CASSLGGQENTEAFF
TGCGCCAGCAGCTTGGGGGGACAGGAGAACACTGAAGCTTTCTTT
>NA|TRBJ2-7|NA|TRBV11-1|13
CASSSYYTYEQYF
TGTGCCAGCAGCTCATACTACACCTACGAGCAGTACTTC